Described below is a single T cell receptor beta chain sequence and its context. What antigen it recognizes has not been identified. It has no much larger one-base neighbor in the sample; base qualities were not kept. TCR CDR3 regions were amplified from genomic DNA by multiplex PCR using the deep immunoSEQ assay. Extracted genomic DNA from each cell subset was distributed evenly across all wells of several immunoSEQ 96-well plates, and each plate was treated as a replicate. Each replicate PCR for sorted subsets received about 220 ng genomic DNA, equal to roughly 33,000 T cell genomes. Purified libraries were measured with a Qubit 3.0 fluorometer, size-checked on a Bioanalyzer 2100, and measured again with the KAPA Library Quantification kit. Each immunoSEQ 96-well plate was sequenced on its own single-read 150-cycle Illumina NextSeq 550 flow cell. The original pipeline was this. Because only junctional sequences without quality scores were contained in the immunoSEQ output, filtering matching that applied to full-length reads could not be performed. To assign V/J genes and CDR3, sequences were annotated against IMGT germline references using PyIR, a Python wrapper for IgBLAST v1.9. Reads with weak V/J assignments (E-value above 1e-6), missing CDR3, stop codons, out-of-frame junctions, or ambiguous translated residues were removed. A V3J clonotype was defined by an identical inferred V gene, J gene, and CDR3 amino acid sequence. Percentage overlap between repertoires was calculated by dividing the number of shared unique clonotypes by the size of the smaller repertoire. Richness of each repertoire was evaluated using RTK rarefaction, the Chao1 estimator, and Recon v2.1 estimates of unobserved clonotypes. For all TCRbeta clonotypes obtained by the gDNA method from a handful of donors, generation probabilities were computed with OLGA. Sourced from immuneACCESS, this table was stored by TCRdb with only in-frame sequences that have V and J called. A share of the clones is absent; for the studies checked, an unresolved V gene accounts for under half, and the remainder has no known explanation. V and J calls and clone size are as listed in that table; D and trimming were resolved from the DNA. The sample includes approximately 1.4 million clones, with approximately 98% observed a single time. The ten largest clonotypes hold less than 0.55% of the sample.

The data originate from a study of shared clonotypes between healthy human individuals (dated by TCRdb to the early 2020s). Regarding the study in general: The cohort comprised a couple of women and a few men aged 18 to 49 years. Libraries were prepared and TCR repertoires were sequenced by different laboratories using diverse techniques, in order to increase sequencing depth and limit assay-specific biases. Per donor, three plates each were used for CD4 naive and CD4 memory, two for CD8 naive, and one for CD8 memory. Blood TCR repertoires of about five healthy adults were deeply sequenced to estimate repertoire size and the extent of clonotype sharing between individuals. Leukapheresis yielded between about 0.94 and 10 billion PBMCs per donor.

Results and caveats for the whole study, not just this receptor: Pairwise subsampling led to the expectation that sequencing depth would affect the degree of clonotype sharing among donors. Sampling was limited to blood, and TCR repertoires in tissue likely differ from TCR repertoires in blood. Sharing across a few donors was observed for about 5% of naive CD4, under 4% of naive CD8, 2.3% of memory CD4, and 0.4% of memory CD8 clonotypes. Incomplete sequencing was indicated by rarefaction of sorted-subset datasets, despite the large sequencing depth. Naive subsets generally had larger estimated clonotype richness than memory subsets did. Compared with non-shared clonotypes, the clonotypes found in all four sorted-subset donors had higher generation probabilities. The small number of donors limited the genetic and exposure-history diversity represented.

Donors were healthy HIV-negative adults with no recently reported acute infections or vaccinations. Only Caucasian adults living in Nashville, Tennessee, USA were represented among the donors. CD4+ T cells were enriched by magnetic negative selection; naive cells were then positively selected on CD45RA, and the negative fraction formed the memory subset. After blood collection by leukapheresis, PBMCs were isolated using Ficoll-Histopaque density gradient centrifugation and then cryopreserved in the vapor phase of liquid nitrogen. Analytical flow cytometry was used to check the purity and quantity of every magnetically sorted T cell population. Genomic DNA was isolated from every sorted fraction and measured by UV absorbance on a Nanodrop 2000c. Trimming at the junction amounts to 7 bases on V and 8 bases on J, and the germline ends lie 18 bases apart. Taken from the germline V gene, the CDR1 and CDR2 loops are SQVTM and ANQGSEA. The CDR3 holds 13 amino acids from the cysteine to the phenylalanine. Only the CDR3 DNA is retained, 39 bases long and in frame from the first base.

The sequencing sample was made of naive CD4+ T cells sorted from blood. According to the study, the label for this sample's cell subset or site signals: CD45RA+ positively selected. This TCR was sampled from a man aged 25 to 40 in good health. The chain employs TRBV29-1 and TRBJ2-1; confidence is insufficient to name the D gene. CDR3 sequence: CSARSPAFYEQFF. The DNA sequence follows: TGCAGCGCCCGTAGTCCGGCGTTCTATGAGCAGTTCTTC.